The T cell receptor beta chain described here comes from a study of blood T cells in healthy people across ages. The CDR3 spans 15 residues. V was trimmed by 7 bases and J by 4 bases, leaving 18 bases between them. A sample-barcoded 5' primer and a J-beta primer mix were used in a second PCR of about 7 to 11 cycles. Every molecule of cDNA carried a tag from a template-switch adaptor with 12 random nucleotides. TCRdb reprocessed the 5' RACE reads via MiXCR and lists one record per CDR3 protein. Of hundreds of thousands of distinct CDR3 sequences in the sample, under 70% are singletons; the top ten hold roughly 34%.

The TCR originated in a man in his 60s in good health. The sequenced sample was blood. V is TRBV12-3 or TRBV12-4 and J is TRBJ2-3; D possibly corresponds to TRBD1 (5 bases). In DNA form, the CDR3 reads TGTGCCAGCAAATGGACAAGGGTGAGAGCAGATACGCAGTATTTT. Residues: CASKWTRVRADTQYF.